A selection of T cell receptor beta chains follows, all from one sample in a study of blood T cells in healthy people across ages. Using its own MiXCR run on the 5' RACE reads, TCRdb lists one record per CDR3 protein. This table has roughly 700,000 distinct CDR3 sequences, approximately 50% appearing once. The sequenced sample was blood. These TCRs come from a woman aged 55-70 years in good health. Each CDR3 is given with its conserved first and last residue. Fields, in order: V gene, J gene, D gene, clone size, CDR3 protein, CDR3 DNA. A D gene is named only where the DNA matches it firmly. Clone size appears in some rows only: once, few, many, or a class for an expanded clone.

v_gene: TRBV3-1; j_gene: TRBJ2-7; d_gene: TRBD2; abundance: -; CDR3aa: CASSPRAGADEQYF; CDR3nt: TGTGCCAGCAGCCCTCGGGCGGGAGCCGACGAGCAGTACTTC
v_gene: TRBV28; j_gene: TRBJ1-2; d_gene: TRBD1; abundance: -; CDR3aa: CASSLRGLFDYGYTF; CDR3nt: TGTGCCAGCAGTTTGAGGGGGCTTTTTGACTATGGCTACACCTTC
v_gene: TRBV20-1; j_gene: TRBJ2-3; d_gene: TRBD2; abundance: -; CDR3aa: CSASLAEYTDTQYF; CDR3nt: TGCAGTGCTTCACTAGCGGAATACACAGATACGCAGTATTTT
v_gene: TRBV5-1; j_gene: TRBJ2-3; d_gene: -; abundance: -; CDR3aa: CASSLMTDTQYF; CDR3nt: TGCGCCAGCAGCTTGATGACAGATACGCAGTATTTT
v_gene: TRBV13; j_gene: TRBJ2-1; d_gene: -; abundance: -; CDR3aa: CASRYGTGLDLDNEQFF; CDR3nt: TGTGCCAGCAGATACGGGACGGGGCTAGACCTAGACAATGAGCAGTTCTTC
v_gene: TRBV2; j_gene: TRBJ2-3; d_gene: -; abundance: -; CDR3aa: CASSVRNTDTQYF; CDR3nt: TGTGCCAGCAGTGTACGCAACACAGATACGCAGTATTTT
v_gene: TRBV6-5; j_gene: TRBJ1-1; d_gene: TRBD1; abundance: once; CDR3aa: CASSYWGTGPGGTEAFF; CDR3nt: TGTGCCAGCAGTTACTGGGGGACAGGGCCTGGGGGCACTGAAGCTTTCTTT
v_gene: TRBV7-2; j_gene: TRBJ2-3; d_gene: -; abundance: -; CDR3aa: CASSLDGVGGDTQYF; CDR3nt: TGTGCCAGCAGCTTAGATGGGGTTGGGGGGGATACGCAGTATTTT
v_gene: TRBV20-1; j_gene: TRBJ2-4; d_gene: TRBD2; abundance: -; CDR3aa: CSARDPRWGGTNIQYF; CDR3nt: TGCAGTGCTAGAGATCCCCGCTGGGGAGGGACGAACATTCAGTACTTC
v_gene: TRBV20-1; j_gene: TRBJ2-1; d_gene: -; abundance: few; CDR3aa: CSARDGRYNEQFF; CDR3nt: TGCAGTGCTAGAGATGGCAGATACAATGAGCAGTTCTTC
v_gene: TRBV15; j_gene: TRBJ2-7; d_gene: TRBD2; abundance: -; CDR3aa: CATSRDLGRGSSYEQYF; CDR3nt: TGTGCCACCAGCAGAGATCTCGGGAGGGGGAGCTCCTACGAGCAGTACTTC
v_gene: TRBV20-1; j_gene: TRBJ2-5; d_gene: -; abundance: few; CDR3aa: CSARDSRRLTQYF; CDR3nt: TGCAGTGCTAGAGACAGCCGGAGACTGACCCAGTACTTC
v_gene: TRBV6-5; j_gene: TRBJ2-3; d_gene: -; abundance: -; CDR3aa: CASSYWGGSTDTQYF; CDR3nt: TGTGCCAGCAGTTACTGGGGCGGAAGCACAGATACGCAGTATTTT
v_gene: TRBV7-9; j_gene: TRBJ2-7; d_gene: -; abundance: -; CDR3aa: CASSSIIGEQYF; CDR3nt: TGTGCCAGCAGCTCCATTATAGGCGAGCAGTACTTC
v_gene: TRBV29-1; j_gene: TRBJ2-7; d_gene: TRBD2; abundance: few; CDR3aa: CSVEGLGSTEQYF; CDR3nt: TGCAGCGTTGAGGGACTAGGGTCAACCGAGCAGTACTTC
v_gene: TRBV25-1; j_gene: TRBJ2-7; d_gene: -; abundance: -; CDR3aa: CASSDRDLHEQYF; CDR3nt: TGTGCCAGCAGTGATAGGGACCTCCACGAGCAGTACTTC
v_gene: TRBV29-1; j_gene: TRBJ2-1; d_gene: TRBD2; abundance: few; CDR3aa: CSVSRGGLADHNEQFF; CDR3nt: TGCAGCGTCTCGCGCGGGGGACTAGCGGACCACAATGAGCAGTTCTTC
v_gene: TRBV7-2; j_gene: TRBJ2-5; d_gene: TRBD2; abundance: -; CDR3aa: CASSVLLAVQETQYF; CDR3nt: TGTGCCAGCAGCGTACTACTAGCGGTTCAAGAGACCCAGTACTTC